The next 3 T cell receptor beta chains were all read from a single sample in a study of T cells after yellow fever vaccination (dated by TCRdb to about 2019). Explained via the paper, the treatment or condition label denotes: live attenuated yellow fever vaccine strain. Libraries were constructed by 5' RACE. Data came from an Illumina NovaSeq 6000. TCRdb applied fastp at Q25 and MiXCR to the public reads, then kept only in-frame beta chains. One record per CDR3 amino acid sequence lists the most common genes and DNA. Across this sample there are a few hundred thousand distinct CDR3 sequences, with roughly an eighth seen only once. The ten top clones hold more than 3% of the sample. Here the sequenced sample was CD4+ T cells sorted from PBMCs, taken 15 days after the yellow fever booster vaccination. Every receptor here comes from a man aged 18 to 29 who received the YFV17D yellow fever vaccine.

The rearrangement uses TRBV7-9 and TRBJ1-6; 9 positions match TRBD1. The length of the CDR3 is 14 residues. V dropped 5 bases and J dropped 13; count of bases not matched to a gene: 9. CDR1 SEHNR and CDR2 FQNEAQ come from the germline V gene (reference sequence). The CDR3 loop is CASSPIRQGEPLHF. In DNA, the CDR3 is TGTGCCAGCAGCCCCATAAGACAGGGGGAGCCCCTCCACTTT.

The table lists this clonotype with a few counts. The J gene is TRBJ2-4, the V gene TRBV15; D is ambiguous. V was shortened by 0 bases and J by 4 bases, with 7 bases between the two germline ends. The CDR3 extends over 14 amino acids. The germline V gene has CDR1 LNHNV and CDR2 YYDKDF (reference sequence). The CDR3 sequence: CATSRDPGKNIQYF. CDR3 nucleotide sequence: TGTGCCACCAGCAGAGATCCGGGTAAAAACATTCAGTACTTC.

This clonotype was observed a handful of times. This sequence joins TRBV4-2 and TRBJ2-5; no firm D call. Trimming cost V 4 bases and J 2 bases, with 26 bases left between them. CDR1 LGHNA and CDR2 YNFKEQ come from the germline V gene. The CDR3 is 19 residues long. The CDR3 reads CASSRNWAIGVVNQETQYF. CDR3 bases: TGTGCCAGCAGCCGAAATTGGGCAATAGGCGTCGTAAATCAAGAGACCCAGTACTTC.